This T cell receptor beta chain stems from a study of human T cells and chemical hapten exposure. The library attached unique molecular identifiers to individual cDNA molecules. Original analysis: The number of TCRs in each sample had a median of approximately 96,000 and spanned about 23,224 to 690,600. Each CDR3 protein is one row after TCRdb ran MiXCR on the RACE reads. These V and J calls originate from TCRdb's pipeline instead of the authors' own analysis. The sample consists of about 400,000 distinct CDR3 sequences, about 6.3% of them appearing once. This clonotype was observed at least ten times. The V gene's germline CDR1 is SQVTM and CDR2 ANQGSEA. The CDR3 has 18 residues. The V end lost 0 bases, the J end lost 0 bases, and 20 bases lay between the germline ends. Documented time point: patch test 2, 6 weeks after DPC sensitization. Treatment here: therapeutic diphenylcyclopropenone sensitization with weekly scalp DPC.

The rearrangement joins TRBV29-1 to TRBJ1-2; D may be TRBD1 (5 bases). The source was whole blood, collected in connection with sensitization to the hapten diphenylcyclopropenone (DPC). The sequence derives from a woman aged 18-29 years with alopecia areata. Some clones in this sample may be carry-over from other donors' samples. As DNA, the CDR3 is TGCAGCGTTGAAGATTTTATGGGGGACGGATCTACTAACTATGGCTACACCTTC. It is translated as CSVEDFMGDGSTNYGYTF.